The 32 T cell receptor beta chains listed next were all sequenced from one sample in a study of PD-1 blockade in mismatch repair-deficient tumors. This table comes from immunoSEQ multiplex PCR, and its TCRdb copy is limited to in-frame clones, with some not included. The top ten hold approximately 15% of the sample, which has 120,000 or so clones, 70% to 90% seen once. The material sequenced was peripheral blood, taken 44 weeks after starting pembrolizumab. Every receptor here comes from an adult with mismatch repair-deficient cancer.

This clone came up a few times. The chain links TRBV19 to TRBJ1-1, with TRBD1 identical over 8 bases. Germline loops: CDR1 LNHDA, CDR2 SQIVND (reference sequence). The CDR3 loop spans 13 amino acids. V dropped 6 bases and J dropped 4; count of bases not matched to a gene: 4. The CDR3 loop is CASSGTGGTEAFF. The DNA for the CDR3 is TGTGCCAGTAGCGGAACAGGGGGCACTGAAGCTTTCTTT.

The rearrangement uses TRBV2 and TRBJ1-3; D unclear. CDR1 is SNHLY and CDR2 is FYNNEI in the germline V gene. CDR3 length: 15 amino acids. Deletions cut 7 bases from V and 0 bases from J, with 13 bases between. The CDR3 protein is CASNLRASSGNTIYF. DNA of the CDR3: TGTGCCAGCAACTTAAGGGCCAGCTCTGGAAACACCATATATTTT.

V and J are TRBV5-1 and TRBJ2-5; D gene unclear. Trimming shortened V by 1 base and J by 0 bases, and 16 bases separated the two germline ends. In germline, CDR1 is SGHRS, CDR2 YFSETQ. The CDR3 contains 17 residues. The CDR3 is CASSLYAGSMYQETQYF. The CDR3 nucleotides read TGCGCCAGCAGCTTGTATGCTGGGTCGATGTACCAAGAGACCCAGTACTTC.

The CDR3 sequence is CASSHLNEQFF. CDR3 sequence (DNA): TGCGCCAGCAGCCACCTCAATGAGCAGTTCTTC. The J gene is TRBJ2-1, the V gene TRBV4-3, with D hard to call. The CDR3 runs to 11 residues. V shed 3 bases and J shed 6 bases, with 3 bases lying between them. CDR1 and CDR2 from the germline V gene are LGHNA and YSLEER.

The J gene is TRBJ2-1, the V gene TRBV11-2; the D gene could be TRBD1 or TRBD2 (5 bases each). V lost 5 bases, J lost 1 base, and 12 bases lay in between. This CDR3 has 15 amino acids. CDR1 and CDR2 from the germline V gene are SGHAT and FQNNGV. DNA of the CDR3: TGTGCCAGCAGCCCCGGGGACGGATCCTACAATGAGCAGTTCTTC. Its translation: CASSPGDGSYNEQFF.

The chain employs TRBV2 and TRBJ2-7; D unclear. Germline CDR1 SNHLY, CDR2 FYNNEI. This CDR3 has 13 amino acids. V was shortened by 8 bases and J by 3 bases, with 14 bases between the two germline ends. CDR3 loop: CASQDDAVYEQYF. CDR3 nucleotide sequence: TGTGCCAGCCAGGATGATGCGGTCTACGAGCAGTACTTC. Combining the CDR3 with reference TRBV2 and TRBJ2-7 gives the whole variable domain EPEVTQTPSHQVTQMGQEVILRCVPISNHLYFYWYRQILGQKVEFLVSFYNNEISEKSEIFDDQFSVERPDGSNFTLKIRSTKLEDSAMYFCASQDDAVYEQYFGPGTRLTVT.

This chain links TRBV6-5 with TRBJ1-1; maybe TRBD1 (5 bases). Germline V gene data show CDR1 as MNHEY and CDR2 as SVGAGI. The V end lost 0 bases, the J end lost 5 bases, and 10 bases lay between the germline ends. There are 14 residues in the CDR3. The CDR3 DNA reads TGTGCCAGCAGTTACTCCGGGGGTAGAACTGAAGCTTTCTTT. Its translation is CASSYSGGRTEAFF.

The chain combines TRBV25-1 with TRBJ2-2; D not certain. CDR3 length equals 13 residues. The germline V gene encodes CDR1 MGHDK and CDR2 SYGVNS. V was clipped by 4 bases and J by 4 bases, with 7 bases between them. Written as DNA, the CDR3 is TGTGCCAGCAGTGCGTTTAGCACCGGGGAGCTGTTTTTT. It specifies CASSAFSTGELFF.

This sequence joins TRBV30 and TRBJ2-6; D not certain. In germline, CDR1 is GTSNPN, CDR2 SVGIG (reference sequence). Trimming pared 2 bases from V and 0 bases from J, leaving 8 bases between. The CDR3 loop spans 15 amino acids. The CDR3 sequence is CAWSRGSSGANVLTF. In nucleotides, the CDR3 is TGTGCCTGGAGTAGAGGTTCCTCTGGGGCCAACGTCCTGACTTTC.

This chain links TRBV4-1 with TRBJ2-5, with 9 bases aligning to TRBD1. This CDR3 has 14 residues. Per the germline V gene, CDR1 is MGHRA and CDR2 is YSYEKL. V trimming: 4 bases; J trimming: 4 bases; junction bases outside the gene matches: 4. CDR3 coding DNA: TGCGCCAGCAGCCGACCGGGACAGGGAGAGACCCAGTACTTC. Amino acids: CASSRPGQGETQYF.

V usage is TRBV7-6 and J usage is TRBJ2-2; D is perhaps TRBD2 (6 bases). The CDR3 is 16 residues long. Looked up from germline, CDR1 is SGHVS and CDR2 is FNYEAQ. V dropped 1 base and J dropped 3 bases, with 12 bases sitting between them. Written as DNA, the CDR3 is TGTGCCAGCAGCTTAGGATGGGGGGTTTACACCGGGGAGCTGTTTTTT. This encodes CASSLGWGVYTGELFF.

The rearrangement links TRBV11-2 to TRBJ2-5; D is perhaps TRBD1 or TRBD2 (5 bases each). The CDR3 sequence is 11 residues long. Germline-derived CDR1 and CDR2 are SGHAT and FQNNGV. V gave up 6 bases and J gave up 4 bases, with 6 bases separating them. As DNA, the CDR3 is TGTGCCAGCAGGAGGGGAGAGACCCAGTACTTC. Encoded protein: CASRRGETQYF.

A note on this clone: Its ends do not fully match the called genes, so a read error is possible. The chain combines TRBV7-9 with TRBJ2-1; D remains ambiguous. The V gene's germline CDR1 is SEHNR and CDR2 FQNEAQ (reference sequence). CDR3 length equals 12 residues. CDR3 amino acids: CASSHGRNDQFF. CDR3 in DNA: TGTGCCAGCAGCCACGGGCGGAATGATCAGTTCTTC. Together with reference TRBV7-9 and TRBJ2-1, the CDR3 gives the full variable domain: DTGVSQNPRHKITKRGQNVTFRCDPISEHNRLYWYRQTLGQGPEFLTYFQNEAQLEKSRLLSDRFSAERPKGSFSTLEIQRTEQGDSAMYLCASSHGRNDQFFGPGTRLTVL.

The chain joins TRBV19 to TRBJ2-3, with 11 bases lining up with TRBD2. The CDR3 consists of 14 residues. The germline CDR1 and CDR2 sequences are LNHDA and SQIVND (reference sequence). V was clipped by 8 bases and J by 3 bases; unmatched bases: 4. CDR3 sequence: CASSGLAVTDTQYF. The CDR3 nucleotides are TGTGCCAGTTCGGGACTAGCGGTTACAGATACGCAGTATTTT.

The chain uses TRBV20-1 and TRBJ2-5; D gene uncertain. The CDR3 sequence is 11 residues long. The ends were cut back, 0 bases at V and 5 bases at J, with 4 bases in the middle. Germline assignment: CDR1 DFQATT and CDR2 SNEGSKA (reference sequence). The CDR3 is CSARDLETQYF. Written as DNA, the CDR3 is TGCAGTGCTAGAGATCTGGAGACCCAGTACTTC.

This chain connects TRBV27 to TRBJ2-1; a possible D gene is TRBD2 (5 bases). Between the trimmed V and J ends, which lost 2 bases and 12 bases, there was a span of 11 bases. Germline V lookup: CDR1 MNHEY, CDR2 SMNVEV (reference sequence). CDR3 length equals 12 residues. CDR3 loop: CASSLDGIRQFF. CDR3 bases: TGTGCCAGCAGTTTAGACGGGATCAGGCAGTTCTTC.

This clone was found once. J is TRBJ1-2 and V is TRBV6-1; D ambiguous. Looked up from germline, CDR1 is MNHNS and CDR2 is SASEGT. The CDR3 is 12 residues long. The germline V and J ends were trimmed by 8 bases and 7 bases, with 14 bases remaining between them. CDR3 protein: CASSRTGFGYTF. The CDR3 nucleotides read TGTGCCAGCTCCAGAACCGGTTTTGGCTACACCTTC.

This clone was counted once. The chain uses TRBV5-1 and TRBJ2-2; 8 nucleotides line up with TRBD2. The germline gives CDR1 SGHRS, CDR2 YFSETQ. The CDR3 has 15 residues. Unmatched junction bases numbered 4, after V lost 0 bases and J lost 6 bases. The CDR3 region is CASSLGPAGAGELFF. Written as DNA, the CDR3 is TGCGCCAGCAGCTTGGGCCCAGCGGGAGCCGGGGAGCTGTTTTTT.

The chain is built from TRBV7-2 and TRBJ2-1; TRBD2 is a possible D gene (5 bases). CDR3 length: 12 residues. The germline V gene has CDR1 SGHTA and CDR2 FQGNSA. Trimming cost V 3 bases and J 16 bases, with 16 bases left between them. The CDR3 region is CASSFRPWEYFF. The CDR3 DNA sequence: TGTGCCAGCAGCTTCCGGCCCTGGGAGTATTTCTTC. The complete variable domain, with remaining parts taken from reference TRBV7-2 and TRBJ2-1, reads GAGVSQSPSNKVTEKGKDVELRCDPISGHTALYWYRQSLGQGLEFLIYFQGNSAPDKSGLPSDRFSAERTGGSVSTLTIQRTQQEDSAVYLCASSFRPWEYFFGPGTRLTVL.

The rearrangement links TRBV5-5 to TRBJ2-7, with D perhaps matching TRBD1 (5 bases). V was clipped by 1 base and J by 2 bases, with 7 bases between them. The CDR3 contains 13 residues. CDR1 and CDR2 (germline): SGHKS, YYEKEE (reference sequence). The CDR3 sequence: CASSLQGAYEQYF. Written as DNA, the CDR3 is TGTGCCAGCAGCTTGCAGGGTGCCTACGAGCAGTACTTC.

The V gene is TRBV21-1, the J gene TRBJ2-3; TRBD2, the D gene given by the table, was not confirmed from the DNA. TRBV21-1 is labeled a pseudogene. The CDR3 loop spans 15 amino acids. The CDR3 loop reads CASSKRGPGTDTQYF. CDR3 nucleotide sequence: TGTGCCAGCAGCAAAAGAGGTCCGGGGACAGATACGCAGTATTTT.

This chain connects TRBV10-2 to TRBJ2-1; D not resolved. The V gene's germline CDR1 is WSHSY and CDR2 SAAADI. Trimming pared 4 bases from V and 0 bases from J, leaving 19 bases between. CDR3 length equals 18 residues. The CDR3 nucleotides read TGCGCCAGCAGTGGTGTAGTCTCACGAACAAGCTCCTACAATGAGCAGTTCTTC. Its protein is CASSGVVSRTSSYNEQFF.

The J gene is TRBJ2-7, the V gene TRBV9; the match to TRBD1 covers 7 bases. The CDR3 is 14 residues long. Trimming at V came to 2 bases and at J to 2 bases, leaving 4 bases not matched to a gene. CDR1 and CDR2 (germline): SGDLS, YYNGEE. CDR3 region: CASSVGDSTYEQYF. The CDR3 DNA reads as TGTGCCAGCAGCGTGGGGGACAGCACCTACGAGCAGTACTTC.

This clone was detected a few times. The CDR3, as DNA: TGCGCCAGCAGTGAGTCTTGGGGCACAGATACGCAGTATTTT. This sequence encodes CASSESWGTDTQYF. J is TRBJ2-3 and V is TRBV10-1, with unresolved D. CDR1 WNHNN and CDR2 SYGVQD come from the germline V gene (reference sequence). V gave up 0 bases and J gave up 1 base, with 5 bases separating them. This CDR3 has 14 residues.

The genes are TRBV6-5 and TRBJ1-1; D is unresolved. The germline CDR1 and CDR2 sequences are MNHEY and SVGAGI. Trimming removed 5 bases from V and 4 bases from J, with 11 bases in between. The CDR3 length is 13 residues. The CDR3 coding sequence is TGTGCCAGCAGTCTCCAGATGGCCACTGAAGCTTTCTTT. Translating gives CASSLQMATEAFF.

V is TRBV28 and J is TRBJ2-7, with 7 bases aligning to TRBD1. This CDR3 spans 14 amino acids. Germline values: CDR1 MDHEN, CDR2 SYDVKM. Trimming removed 5 bases from V and 0 bases from J; junction bases left unmatched: 4. CDR3 DNA: TGTGCCAGCAGTATGGACAGGACCTCCTACGAGCAGTACTTC. Its translation is CASSMDRTSYEQYF.

In this sample, this clone turned up once. The chain recombines TRBV30 with TRBJ1-5, with D hard to call. V was trimmed by 3 bases and J by 3 bases, leaving 15 bases between them. CDR1 and CDR2 (germline): GTSNPN, SVGIG (reference sequence). The length of the CDR3 is 15 residues. CDR3 sequence reads: CAWSHDLELNQPQHF. CDR3 bases: TGTGCCTGGAGCCACGACCTAGAACTCAATCAGCCCCAGCATTTT.

The rearrangement links TRBV5-1 to TRBJ1-2; D gene unclear. The CDR3 sequence is 15 residues long. The V gene's germline CDR1 is SGHRS and CDR2 YFSETQ. Trimming cost V 0 bases and J 0 bases, with 9 bases left between them. DNA of the CDR3: TGCGCCAGCAGCTTGGTTGGCATTTCTAACTATGGCTACACCTTC. It encodes CASSLVGISNYGYTF.

The chain couples TRBV12-5 to TRBJ2-1, with TRBD2 matching over 12 bases. With V trimmed by 3 bases and J by 10 bases, 13 bases remained unmatched. The CDR3 covers 17 residues. CDR1 LGHNT and CDR2 FRNRAP come from the germline V gene. The CDR3 loop reads CASGFRLAGVGAQEQFF. CDR3 nucleotides: TGTGCTAGTGGTTTCCGACTAGCGGGAGTTGGAGCTCAGGAGCAGTTCTTC.

The chain combines TRBV20-1 with TRBJ2-7, with D perhaps being TRBD1 or TRBD2 (5 bases each). This CDR3 spans 11 amino acids. Per germline, CDR1 DFQATT and CDR2 SNEGSKA (reference sequence). The CDR3: CSVPGALEQYF. CDR3 nucleotide sequence: TGCAGCGTCCCCGGGGCCCTCGAGCAGTACTTC.

This chain connects TRBV6-1 to TRBJ1-2, with D maybe TRBD1 (5 bases). Trimming took off 6 bases at V and 0 bases at J, with 11 bases between the two ends. The CDR3 sequence is 14 residues long. CDR1 is MNHNS and CDR2 is SASEGT in the germline V gene. The CDR3 spells CASSPGPANYGYTF. CDR3 nucleotides: TGTGCCAGCAGCCCGGGACCGGCTAACTATGGCTACACCTTC.

V is TRBV4-3 and J is TRBJ2-7; no reliable D call. The CDR3 sequence is 15 residues long. Trimming left V 0 bases short and J 0 bases short, with 9 bases between. Germline CDR1 is LGHNA and CDR2 is YSLEER. The CDR3 coding sequence is TGCGCCAGCAGCCAAGACAGGTTGAGCTCCTACGAGCAGTACTTC. Translation: CASSQDRLSSYEQYF.